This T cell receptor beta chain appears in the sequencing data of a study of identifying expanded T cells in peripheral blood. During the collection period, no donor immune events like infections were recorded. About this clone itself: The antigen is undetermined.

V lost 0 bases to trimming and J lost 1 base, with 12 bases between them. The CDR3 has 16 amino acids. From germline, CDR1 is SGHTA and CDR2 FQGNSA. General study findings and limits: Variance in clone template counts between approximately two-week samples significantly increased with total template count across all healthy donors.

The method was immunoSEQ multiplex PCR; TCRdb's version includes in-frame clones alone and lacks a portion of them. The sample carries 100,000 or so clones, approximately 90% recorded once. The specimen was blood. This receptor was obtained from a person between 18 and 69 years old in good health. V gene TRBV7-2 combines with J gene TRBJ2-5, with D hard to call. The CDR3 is CASSLALIFRQETQYF. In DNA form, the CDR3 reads TGTGCCAGCAGCTTAGCGCTTATCTTTCGCCAAGAGACCCAGTACTTC. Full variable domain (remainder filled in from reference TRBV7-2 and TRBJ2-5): GAGVSQSPSNKVTEKGKDVELRCDPISGHTALYWYRQSLGQGLEFLIYFQGNSAPDKSGLPSDRFSAERTGGSVSTLTIQRTQQEDSAVYLCASSLALIFRQETQYFGPGTRLLVL.